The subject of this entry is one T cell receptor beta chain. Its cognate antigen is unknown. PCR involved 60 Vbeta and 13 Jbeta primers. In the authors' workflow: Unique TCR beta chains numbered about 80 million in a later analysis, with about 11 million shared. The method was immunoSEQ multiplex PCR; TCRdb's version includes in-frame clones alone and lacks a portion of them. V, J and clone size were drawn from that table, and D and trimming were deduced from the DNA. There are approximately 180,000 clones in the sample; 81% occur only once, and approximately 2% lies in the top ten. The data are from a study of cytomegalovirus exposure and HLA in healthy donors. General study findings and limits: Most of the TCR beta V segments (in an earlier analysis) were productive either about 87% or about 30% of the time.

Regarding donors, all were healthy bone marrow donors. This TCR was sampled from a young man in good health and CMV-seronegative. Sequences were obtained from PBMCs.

The CDR3 DNA follows: TGTGCCTGGGGGGAGGGAGGTTACACCGGGGAGCTGTTTTTT. Encoded protein: CAWGEGGYTGELFF. This rearrangement joins TRBV30 to TRBJ2-2; 7 positions match TRBD2. J gave up 3 bases and V 5 bases, and 6 bases lay outside the gene matches. Germline CDR1 GTSNPN, CDR2 SVGIG (reference sequence). The CDR3 consists of 14 residues.